The 15 T cell receptor beta chains below come from one sample, sequenced in a study of radiation and T cells in renal cell carcinoma. The treatment is: treatment-naive control, cytoreductive nephrectomy. Measured with immunoSEQ multiplex PCR; TCRdb has only the in-frame clones, and not every one. The data hold more than 9,500 clones, with 60% to 75% observed a single time. Sequenced material: tumor tissue, taken from a patient whose treatment was nephrectomy without radiotherapy. All receptors come from a woman of 80 years or more with renal cell carcinoma.

This chain connects TRBV7-9 to TRBJ2-7, with D hard to call. Trimming removed 2 bases from V and 6 bases from J, with 8 bases in between. CDR3 size: 12 residues. The germline V gene encodes CDR1 SEHNR and CDR2 FQNEAQ (reference sequence). The CDR3 spells CASSLSGSEQYF. The CDR3 coding sequence is TGTGCCAGCAGCTTATCTGGGTCCGAGCAGTACTTC.

The chain couples TRBV21-1 to TRBJ2-7. TRBV21-1 has pseudogene status. There are 16 residues in the CDR3. CDR3 protein: CASSPLRPAPSYEQYF. Here the CDR3 DNA reads TGTGCCAGCAGCCCTCTTCGGCCAGCACCCTCCTACGAGCAGTACTTC.

CDR3 protein: CASSLGGWAGLAITDTQYF. The CDR3 nucleotides read TGTGCCAGCAGTTTGGGTGGTTGGGCGGGACTAGCGATCACAGATACGCAGTATTTT. This sequence joins TRBV11-3 and TRBJ2-3, with 10 bases that match TRBD2. Germline V CDR1 and CDR2: SGHNT, YENEEA. This CDR3 contains 19 residues. The trim removed 6 bases at V and 2 bases at J, leaving 17 bases unmatched.

Only a few counts were recorded for this clone. Compared with germline, one end of the junction differs, possibly owing to a read error. The CDR3, as DNA: TGTGCCATCAGTGGGGGCAGATTCACAGATACGCAGTATTTT. This encodes CAISGGRFTDTQYF. The rearrangement joins TRBV6-1 to TRBJ2-3, with D perhaps TRBD1 (6 bases). CDR1 and CDR2 from the germline V gene are MNHNS and SASEGT. The CDR3 is made up of 14 amino acids.

The rearrangement links TRBV5-4 to TRBJ2-7; D unresolved. The germline V gene has CDR1 SGHNT and CDR2 YYREEE (reference sequence). The CDR3 runs 14 residues. Trimming shortened V by 0 bases and J by 2 bases, and 9 bases separated the two germline ends. The CDR3 sequence: CASSLAQGTYEQYF. The CDR3 DNA sequence: TGTGCCAGCAGCTTGGCCCAAGGTACCTACGAGCAGTACTTC. Variable domain in full (rest from reference TRBV5-4 and TRBJ2-7): ETGVTQSPTHLIKTRGQQVTLRCSSQSGHNTVSWYQQALGQGPQFIFQYYREEENGRGNFPPRFSGLQFPNYSSELNVNALELDDSALYLCASSLAQGTYEQYFGPGTRLTVT.

This chain uses TRBV5-1 with TRBJ2-3, with TRBD1 matching 9 bases. The CDR3 sequence is 15 residues long. CDR1 and CDR2 from the germline V gene are SGHRS and YFSETQ. Trimming cost V 4 bases and J 3 bases; bases outside gene matches: 6. Here the CDR3 DNA reads TGCGCCAGCAGCGTGGGGGACAGGGCAACAGATACGCAGTATTTT. Translating it yields CASSVGDRATDTQYF.

This chain joins TRBV6-5 and TRBJ2-6, with a tentative D call TRBD2 (5 bases). CDR3 length equals 15 residues. CDR1 is MNHEY and CDR2 is SVGAGI in the germline V gene. The V gene lost 6 bases and the J gene lost 3 bases, with 12 bases spanning the gap. Here the CDR3 DNA reads TGTGCCAGCAGCCCGAGGGTGGATGGGGCCAACGTCCTGACTTTC. This sequence encodes CASSPRVDGANVLTF.

The V gene is TRBV4-3, the J gene TRBJ1-2, with D hard to call. Germline V CDR1 and CDR2: LGHNA, YSLEER. This CDR3 region has 16 residues. V lost 5 bases and J lost 8, with 24 bases in between. CDR3 protein: CASSSGSGKGLGGYTF. DNA of the CDR3: TGCGCCAGCAGCTCCGGTAGCGGGAAAGGCCTTGGAGGCTACACCTTC.

The V and J genes are TRBV9 and TRBJ2-7; TRBD2 agrees at 7 bases. This CDR3 is 13 amino acids long. CDR1 is SGDLS, CDR2 YYNGEE, per germline. Trimming cost V 0 bases and J 6 bases; bases outside gene matches: 3. This chain's CDR3 is CASSVEGGVEQYV. For the CDR3, the DNA is TGTGCCAGCAGCGTAGAGGGAGGGGTCGAGCAGTACGTC.

This clone ranks as medium-sized (0.01 to 0.1%). The rearrangement links TRBV5-4 to TRBJ1-1; no firm D call. The CDR3 runs to 14 residues. Trimming cost V 0 bases and J 1 base, with 7 bases left between them. Germline V gene sequence: CDR1 SGHNT, CDR2 YYREEE (reference sequence). DNA of the CDR3: TGTGCCAGCAGCTTGGTGGTAGGGAACACTGAAGCTTTCTTT. Translation gives CASSLVVGNTEAFF. The whole variable domain, filled in from reference TRBV5-4 and TRBJ1-1, reads ETGVTQSPTHLIKTRGQQVTLRCSSQSGHNTVSWYQQALGQGPQFIFQYYREEENGRGNFPPRFSGLQFPNYSSELNVNALELDDSALYLCASSLVVGNTEAFFGQGTRLTVV.

The chain joins TRBV4-3 to TRBJ2-3; 12 bases are a match to TRBD2. CDR3 length equals 17 residues. Germline values: CDR1 LGHNA, CDR2 YSLEER. After removal of 0 bases from V and 8 bases from J, the junction contained 9 bases not matched to a gene. CDR3 sequence reads: CASSQDPVASGGGTQYF. CDR3 nucleotide sequence: TGCGCCAGCAGCCAAGACCCCGTGGCTAGCGGGGGGGGTACGCAGTATTTT.

The chain uses TRBV28 and TRBJ1-2; TRBD1 aligns across 11 bases. The J segment lost 8 bases and the V segment lost 8 bases, leaving 10 bases of the junction unmatched. In germline, CDR1 is MDHEN, CDR2 SYDVKM. The CDR3 is 14 amino acids. The chain's CDR3 is CASGQGARFAGYTF. CDR3 nucleotide sequence: TGTGCCAGCGGACAGGGGGCTAGGTTTGCGGGCTACACCTTC.

The CDR3 bases are TGTGCCAGCAGCTTTGCGGGCTCGGGACTAGCGGGGAGGGAGCAGTACTTC. It translates to CASSFAGSGLAGREQYF. This rearrangement joins TRBV12-1 to TRBJ2-7; the DNA was not used to check the table's D call, TRBD2. TRBV12-1 has pseudogene status. The length of the CDR3 is 17 residues.

By sample fraction, this clone is large. V and J are TRBV18 and TRBJ1-4; the D is unclear. Trimming shortened V by 6 bases and J by 0 bases, and 8 bases separated the two germline ends. The CDR3 is made up of 14 amino acids. CDR1 and CDR2 (germline): KGHSH, LQKENI. Written as DNA, the CDR3 is TGTGCCAGCTCCGACCGAGCAACTAATGAAAAACTGTTTTTT. Encoded protein: CASSDRATNEKLFF.

This clone has only one observation. V is TRBV7-3 and J is TRBJ1-1; D is unresolved. Looked up from germline, CDR1 is SGHTA and CDR2 is FQGTGA. Trimming cost V 3 bases and J 3 bases, with 14 bases left between them. The CDR3 sequence is 15 residues long. The CDR3 coding sequence is TGTGCCAGCAGCTTTCCCCAGACCCGGCACACTGAAGCTTTCTTT. It specifies CASSFPQTRHTEAFF.